What follows is one T cell receptor beta chain and its context. Its matching antigen is unknown. With 60 Vbeta and 13 Jbeta primers, the PCR was carried out. Method: immunoSEQ multiplex PCR; TCRdb's copy keeps in-frame clones and lacks some. Among 150,000 to 200,000 clones listed, over 60% were seen once. Germline CDR1 SGHTA, CDR2 FQGTGA. CDR3 size: 15 residues. V lost 2 bases, J lost 1 base, and 2 bases stayed unmatched. The source of the sample is a study of cytomegalovirus exposure and HLA in healthy donors. Study results and limitations: In a later analysis, parvovirus B19, influenza, CMV and Epstein-Barr virus appeared linked to several top co-occurrence clusters.

The TCR sequence derives from a man in his fifties in good health and CMV-seropositive. V usage is TRBV7-3 and J usage is TRBJ2-5; TRBD1 agrees at 9 bases. The sequenced sample was PBMCs. CDR3 protein: CASSLGTGPQETQYF. CDR3 nucleotide sequence: TGTGCCAGCAGCTTAGGGACAGGGCCCCAAGAGACCCAGTACTTC.